This T cell receptor beta chain was profiled in a study of blood T cell repertoires in COVID-19 (dated by TCRdb to about 2020). Regarding the research as a whole: Samples from collaborators originated in the United States, Italy and Spain and spanned both the acute and convalescent phases of COVID-19. The material from the prospective study consisted of cDNA or gDNA derived from T cells, B-cell-depleted T cells, or PBMCs. Subjects who had been exposed to COVID-19, were actively infected with it, or had recovered from it provided the deeply sampled blood TCRbeta repertoires that made up the dataset. The repertoires were made available in a free public database intended to serve as a resource for research on the immune response to SARS-CoV-2. The samples were drawn from the first 160 participants of the ongoing ImmuneRACE study and from under 1,500 subjects provided by 6 global collaborators. The sample metadata nearly always contained a de-identified subject ID, COVID-19 status, age in years and sex. HLA class I and class II types, where available, came from metadata supplied by the sample provider rather than from assay-based typing.

The immunoSEQ Assay, a bias-controlled multiplex PCR, was used to amplify TCRbeta CDR3 regions from genomic DNA. In the source study's methods: The number of nucleated cells in each sample was estimated from the amplification of reference gene primers within the assay. To quantify the absolute abundance of each unique TCRbeta CDR3 rearrangement, sequence reads were collapsed and filtered. For each sample, productive Simpson clonality was calculated as the square root of Simpson's diversity index over productive rearrangements. TCRdb took over this immuneACCESS table, retaining in-frame rearrangements with V and J assigned. Such tables are incomplete; in checked studies, under half of the missing clones stem from an unresolved V gene, and the remainder is unexplained. V and J calls and clone size are copied from that table; D and trimming were computed from the DNA. A total of approximately 80,000 clones appear in this sample, about 81% of them only once. Under 35% of the sample belongs to the ten largest clones.

This clone was observed a handful of times. It has no known antigen specificity. Base quality data are lacking; no much larger clone is found one base away. Each collaborating institution followed its own protocols to collect whole blood in K2EDTA tubes. For TCRbeta analysis, collaborators shipped samples in one of three forms: frozen whole blood, isolated PBMCs, or DNA extracted from either of those sample types. Here is what the overall study found, with its caveats: Clinical and demographic metadata were provided uncurated, with the amount varying by source and participant.

The clonotype comes from a human donor in a cohort sampled during active COVID-19. Sequencing input: peripheral blood.

The CDR3 corresponds to CASSSGGHEQFF. The bases are TGTGCCAGCAGCTCAGGGGGGCATGAGCAGTTCTTC. The chain was built from TRBV11-2 and TRBJ2-1, with TRBD1 as a weak D call on 7 bases. The V and J ends are trimmed by 4 bases and 8 bases, leaving 9 bases between them. The CDR3 measures 12 amino acids from cysteine to phenylalanine. Here the CDR3 DNA is all that survives: 36 bases in frame from base 1. CDR1 SGHAT and CDR2 FQNNGV are derived from the germline V gene.